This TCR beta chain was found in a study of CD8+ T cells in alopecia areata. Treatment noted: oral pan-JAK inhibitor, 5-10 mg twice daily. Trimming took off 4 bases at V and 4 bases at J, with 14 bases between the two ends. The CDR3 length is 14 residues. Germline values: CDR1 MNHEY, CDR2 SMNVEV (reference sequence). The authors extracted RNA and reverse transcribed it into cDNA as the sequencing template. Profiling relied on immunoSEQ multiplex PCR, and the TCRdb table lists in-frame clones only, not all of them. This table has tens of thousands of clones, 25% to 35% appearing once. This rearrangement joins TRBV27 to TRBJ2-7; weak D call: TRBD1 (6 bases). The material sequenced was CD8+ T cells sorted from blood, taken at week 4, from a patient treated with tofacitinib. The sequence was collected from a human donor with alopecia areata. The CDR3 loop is CASSSGTILYEQYF. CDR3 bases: TGTGCCAGCAGTTCCGGGACAATTTTGTACGAGCAGTACTTC.